The 22 T cell receptor beta chains presented below share a single source sample, sequenced in a study of blood T cell repertoires in COVID-19. Profiling relied on immunoSEQ multiplex PCR, and the TCRdb table lists in-frame clones only, not all of them. This table has tens of thousands of clones, about 80% appearing once. Source material: peripheral blood. Every receptor here comes from a man under 40 with COVID-19, enrolled during active disease.

The chain employs TRBV21-1 and TRBJ1-2; the listed D gene, TRBD1, was not tested against the DNA. TRBV21-1 is a pseudogene locus. The CDR3 is 18 amino acids. The CDR3 region is CASSPDPEDRSDNYGYTF. CDR3 sequence (DNA): TGTGCCAGCAGCCCAGACCCCGAAGACAGGTCTGACAACTATGGCTACACCTTC.

This clone has only one observation. CDR3 amino acids: CASSQVALAETQYF. The DNA of the CDR3 is TGCGCCAGCAGCCAAGTTGCACTAGCGGAGACCCAGTACTTC. The genes are TRBV4-1 and TRBJ2-5, with 7 bases matching TRBD2. Germline loops: CDR1 MGHRA, CDR2 YSYEKL. After removal of 1 base from V and 5 bases from J, the junction contained 4 bases not matched to a gene. This CDR3 is built from 14 residues.

V and J are TRBV3-1 (or the pseudogene TRBV3-2) and TRBJ2-2, with 10 bases fitting TRBD2. Germline CDR1 and CDR2: LGHDT and YNNKEL (reference sequence). The ends lost 7 bases at V and 2 bases at J; junction bases unmatched: 4. There are 15 residues in the CDR3. The CDR3 DNA is TGTGCCAGCACCCGGACTAGCGGAAACACCGGGGAGCTGTTTTTT. Residues: CASTRTSGNTGELFF.

The chain is built from TRBV5-1 and TRBJ2-1; the D gene is possibly TRBD2 (5 bases). Trimming took 0 bases from V and 12 from J, leaving 10 bases between them. The CDR3 length is 12 residues. Looked up from germline, CDR1 is SGHRS and CDR2 is YFSETQ. The CDR3 coding sequence is TGCGCCAGCAGCTTGGAGCAAGGAGGGCAGTTCTTC. Protein product: CASSLEQGGQFF.

The chain recombines TRBV14 with TRBJ2-1; the match to TRBD2 covers 15 bases. This CDR3 is 19 amino acids long. With V trimmed by 4 bases and J by 7 bases, 14 bases remained unmatched. Germline CDR1 SGHDN, CDR2 FVKESK. The CDR3: CASSPLLGLAGGIGNEQFF. The CDR3 region has the DNA TGTGCCAGCAGCCCCCTCTTGGGACTAGCGGGAGGAATCGGTAATGAGCAGTTCTTC.

The V and J genes are TRBV25-1 and TRBJ1-4; 7 bases map to TRBD1. Trimming cost V 4 bases and J 7 bases; bases outside gene matches: 6. The germline gives CDR1 MGHDK, CDR2 SYGVNS. This CDR3 has 14 amino acids. DNA of the CDR3: TGTGCCAGCAGTGGCCAAGGGGACAGTGAAAAACTGTTTTTT. Its translation: CASSGQGDSEKLFF.

This clone is a singleton in its sample. This chain uses TRBV27 with TRBJ1-1; 8 nucleotides agree with TRBD1. CDR3 length: 14 amino acids. CDR1 and CDR2 (germline): MNHEY, SMNVEV (reference sequence). The ends lost 4 bases at V and 5 bases at J; junction bases unmatched: 6. The CDR3 protein is CASSSRTGWTEAFF. The CDR3 DNA is TGTGCCAGCAGTTCCCGGACAGGGTGGACTGAAGCTTTCTTT.

Remarks on this clone: The sample has other DNA sequences that encode this CDR3 too. The chain joins TRBV11-1 to TRBJ2-7, with D perhaps matching TRBD1 (5 bases). The CDR3 has 14 amino acids. With 2 bases removed from V and 3 bases from J, the gap between germline ends came to 11 bases. The germline CDR1 and CDR2 sequences are SGHAT and FQDESV (reference sequence). CDR3 residues: CASSLRGNHYEQYF. The CDR3, as DNA: TGTGCCAGCAGCTTAAGGGGCAACCACTACGAGCAGTACTTC.

The chain recombines TRBV3-1 (or the pseudogene TRBV3-2) with TRBJ1-4; D is undetermined. The CDR3 has 14 amino acids. Trimming left V 2 bases short and J 8 bases short, with 12 bases between. The germline CDR1 and CDR2 sequences are LGHDT and YNNKEL (reference sequence). CDR3 bases: TGTGCCAGCAGCCAAACCCTAGGTACCGAAAAACTGTTTTTT. Protein: CASSQTLGTEKLFF.

The chain joins TRBV28 to TRBJ2-1, with 8 bases matching TRBD2. This CDR3 has 18 amino acids. Germline values: CDR1 MDHEN, CDR2 SYDVKM. With V trimmed by 7 bases and J by 0 bases, 14 bases remained unmatched. Written as DNA, the CDR3 is TGTGCCAGCACCTCCCCAACCGGGGGGGGAAGCTCCTACAATGAGCAGTTCTTC. Translated: CASTSPTGGGSSYNEQFF.

The chain employs TRBV7-8 and TRBJ2-4; 10 bases match TRBD2. Germline V CDR1 and CDR2: SGHVS, FQNEAQ. Trimming at V came to 5 bases and at J to 5 bases, leaving 9 bases not matched to a gene. There are 16 residues in the CDR3. CDR3 sequence reads: CASSHLLAGRENIQYF. The CDR3 region has the DNA TGTGCCAGCAGCCACCTACTAGCGGGAAGGGAAAACATTCAGTACTTC.

J is TRBJ2-7 and V is TRBV28; 9 bases are shared with TRBD1. The CDR3 covers 16 residues. Per germline, CDR1 MDHEN and CDR2 SYDVKM. The V segment lost 2 bases and the J segment 3 bases; nucleotides outside the gene matches: 8. CDR3 region: CASSLTLGQGFYEQYF. The CDR3, as DNA: TGTGCCAGCAGTTTAACATTGGGACAGGGCTTCTACGAGCAGTACTTC. Using reference TRBV28 and TRBJ2-7 for the parts outside the CDR3, the full variable domain is DVKVTQSSRYLVKRTGEKVFLECVQDMDHENMFWYRQDPGLGLRLIYFSYDVKMKEKGDIPEGYSVSREKKERFSLILESASTNQTSMYLCASSLTLGQGFYEQYFGPGTRLTVT.

This clone was seen a few times. The chain has TRBV7-3 and TRBJ2-7, with D possibly being TRBD2 (6 bases). Germline V gene sequence: CDR1 SGHTA, CDR2 FQGTGA. V was clipped by 5 bases and J by 2 bases, with 16 bases between them. The CDR3 length is 15 residues. The CDR3, as DNA: TGTGCCAGCAGCCTGGGCGCGGGGCCCGCCTACGAGCAGTACTTC. Residues: CASSLGAGPAYEQYF.

This chain links TRBV3-1 (or the pseudogene TRBV3-2) with TRBJ2-7; no definite D call. CDR1 is LGHDT, CDR2 YNNKEL, per germline (reference sequence). The CDR3 is 15 residues long. V lost 0 bases and J 0 bases, leaving 9 bases between the germline ends. CDR3 DNA: TGTGCCAGCAGCCAAGATGGGCACCCCTCCTACGAGCAGTACTTC. It is translated as CASSQDGHPSYEQYF.

This clone was counted once. The chain joins TRBV18 to TRBJ2-1; D unclear. The germline CDR1 and CDR2 sequences are KGHSH and LQKENI. The CDR3 totals 16 residues. With 0 bases removed from V and 5 bases from J, the gap between germline ends came to 14 bases. CDR3 coding DNA: TGTGCCAGCTCACCACCGGCAGGCCCACCCGACAATGAGCAGTTCTTC. It is translated as CASSPPAGPPDNEQFF.

V and J are TRBV19 and TRBJ1-4, with D unresolved. Germline CDR1 LNHDA, CDR2 SQIVND (reference sequence). This CDR3 has 13 amino acids. V was clipped by 1 base and J by 8 bases, with 8 bases between them. CDR3: CASSIGRSEKLFF. The CDR3 DNA is TGTGCCAGTAGTATAGGGCGGAGCGAAAAACTGTTTTTT.

The chain recombines TRBV19 with TRBJ1-2; D may be TRBD1 (5 bases). Trimming removed 3 bases at V and 8 bases at J, with 16 bases between. CDR3 length: 14 amino acids. Germline loops: CDR1 LNHDA, CDR2 SQIVND (reference sequence). The CDR3 sequence is CASSIGRGMGGYTF. CDR3 in DNA: TGTGCCAGTAGTATCGGTCGGGGGATGGGAGGCTACACCTTC.

The V gene is TRBV5-4, the J gene TRBJ2-5, with TRBD1 as a possible D gene (5 bases). Trimming cost V 0 bases and J 2 bases, with 11 bases left between them. The CDR3 runs to 15 residues. Germline CDR1 and CDR2: SGHNT and YYREEE (reference sequence). CDR3 sequence: CASSLAPDSQETQYF. CDR3 DNA sequence: TGTGCCAGCAGCTTGGCGCCAGACAGTCAAGAGACCCAGTACTTC.

This clone is a singleton in its sample. This sample also contains other DNA sequences that code for the same CDR3. This rearrangement joins TRBV6-5 to TRBJ2-6; the D gene is possibly TRBD2 (6 bases). This CDR3 is 15 amino acids long. V was trimmed by 6 bases and J by 2 bases, leaving 11 bases between them. Germline CDR1 is MNHEY and CDR2 is SVGAGI. The CDR3 sequence is CASSPGGAGANVLTF. The CDR3 DNA reads TGTGCCAGCAGCCCCGGCGGGGCTGGGGCCAACGTCCTGACTTTC.

This rearrangement joins TRBV5-1 to TRBJ2-4; 9 nucleotides match TRBD2. The CDR3 is 16 residues long. With 4 bases clipped from V and 6 bases from J, the junction kept 11 bases outside the gene matches. Germline V gene lookup returns CDR1 SGHRS and CDR2 YFSETQ. CDR3: CASSLTGTSPSNIQYF. The CDR3 region has the DNA TGCGCCAGCAGCCTCACCGGGACTAGCCCATCAAACATTCAGTACTTC.

The V and J genes are TRBV18 and TRBJ2-1; 7 nucleotides line up with TRBD2. Germline CDR1 KGHSH, CDR2 LQKENI. There are 16 residues in the CDR3. V dropped 5 bases and J dropped 0; count of bases not matched to a gene: 7. The CDR3 reads CASSDPGTTSYNEQFF. The CDR3 nucleotides read TGTGCCAGCTCAGATCCCGGGACTACCTCCTACAATGAGCAGTTCTTC.

The chain has TRBV12-3 or TRBV12-4 and TRBJ1-2; D might be TRBD1 (6 bases). The CDR3 has 13 amino acids. V gave up 1 base and J gave up 3 bases, with 6 bases separating them. This CDR3 is CASSLGQDYGYTF. Here the CDR3 DNA reads TGTGCCAGCAGTTTAGGACAGGACTATGGCTACACCTTC.